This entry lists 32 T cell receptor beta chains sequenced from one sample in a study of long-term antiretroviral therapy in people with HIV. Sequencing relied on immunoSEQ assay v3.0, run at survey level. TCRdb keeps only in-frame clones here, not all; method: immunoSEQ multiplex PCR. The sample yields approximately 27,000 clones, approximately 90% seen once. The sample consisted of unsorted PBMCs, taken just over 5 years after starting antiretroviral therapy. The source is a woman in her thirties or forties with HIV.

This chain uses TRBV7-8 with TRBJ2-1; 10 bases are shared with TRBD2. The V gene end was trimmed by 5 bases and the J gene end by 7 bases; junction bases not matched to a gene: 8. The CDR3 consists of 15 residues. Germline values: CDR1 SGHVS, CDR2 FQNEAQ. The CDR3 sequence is CASSPAGGPGNEQFF. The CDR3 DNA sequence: TGTGCCAGCAGCCCAGCGGGAGGGCCTGGGAATGAGCAGTTCTTC.

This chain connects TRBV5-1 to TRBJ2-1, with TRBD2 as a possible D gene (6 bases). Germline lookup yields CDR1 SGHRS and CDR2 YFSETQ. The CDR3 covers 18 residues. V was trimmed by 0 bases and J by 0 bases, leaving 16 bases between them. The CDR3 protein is CASSLGGPGTASYNEQFF. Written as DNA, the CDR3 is TGCGCCAGCAGCTTGGGGGGTCCCGGGACTGCCTCCTACAATGAGCAGTTCTTC.

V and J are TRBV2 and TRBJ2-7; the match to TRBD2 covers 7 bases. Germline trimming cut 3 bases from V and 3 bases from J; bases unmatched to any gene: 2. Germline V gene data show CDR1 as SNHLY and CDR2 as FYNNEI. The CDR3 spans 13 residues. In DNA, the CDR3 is TGTGCCAGCAGTGACGGACTAGGCTACGAGCAGTACTTC. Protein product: CASSDGLGYEQYF.

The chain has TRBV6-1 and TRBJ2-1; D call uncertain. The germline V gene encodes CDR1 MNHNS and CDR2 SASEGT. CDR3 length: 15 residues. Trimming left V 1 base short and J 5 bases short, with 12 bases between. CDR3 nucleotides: TGTGCCAGCAGTGAAGTCCTCCTTTCCCACAATGAGCAGTTCTTC. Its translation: CASSEVLLSHNEQFF.

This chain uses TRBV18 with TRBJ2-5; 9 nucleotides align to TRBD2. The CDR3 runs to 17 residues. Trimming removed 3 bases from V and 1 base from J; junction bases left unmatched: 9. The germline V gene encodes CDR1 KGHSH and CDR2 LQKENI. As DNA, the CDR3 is TGTGCCAGCTCACCGAGCAGGTCTAGCGGGACCCAAGAGACCCAGTACTTC. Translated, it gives CASSPSRSSGTQETQYF.

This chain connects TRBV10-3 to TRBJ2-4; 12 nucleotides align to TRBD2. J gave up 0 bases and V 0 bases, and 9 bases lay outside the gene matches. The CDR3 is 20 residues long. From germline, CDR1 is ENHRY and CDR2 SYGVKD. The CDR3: CAISESSASGGAVAKNIQYF. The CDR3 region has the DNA TGTGCCATCAGTGAGTCGAGCGCTAGCGGGGGGGCCGTAGCCAAAAACATTCAGTACTTC.

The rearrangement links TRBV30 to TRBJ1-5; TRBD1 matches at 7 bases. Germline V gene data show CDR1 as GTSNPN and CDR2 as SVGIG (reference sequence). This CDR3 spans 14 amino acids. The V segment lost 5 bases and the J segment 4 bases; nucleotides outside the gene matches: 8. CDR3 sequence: CAWGAGGDNQPQHF. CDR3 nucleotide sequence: TGTGCCTGGGGGGCAGGGGGGGATAATCAGCCCCAGCATTTT.

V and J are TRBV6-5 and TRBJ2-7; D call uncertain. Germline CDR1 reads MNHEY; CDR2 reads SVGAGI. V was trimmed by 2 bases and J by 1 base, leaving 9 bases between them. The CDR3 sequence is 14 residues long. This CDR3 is CASSYNGESYEQYF. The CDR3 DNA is TGTGCCAGCAGTTACAATGGAGAATCCTACGAGCAGTACTTC.

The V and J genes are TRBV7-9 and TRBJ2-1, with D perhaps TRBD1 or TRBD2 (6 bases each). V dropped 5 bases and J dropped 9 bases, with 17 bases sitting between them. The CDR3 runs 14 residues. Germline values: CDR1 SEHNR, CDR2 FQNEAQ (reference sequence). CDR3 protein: CASSVRGVGGEQFF. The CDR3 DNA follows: TGTGCCAGCAGCGTTAGGGGGGTAGGCGGTGAGCAGTTCTTC.

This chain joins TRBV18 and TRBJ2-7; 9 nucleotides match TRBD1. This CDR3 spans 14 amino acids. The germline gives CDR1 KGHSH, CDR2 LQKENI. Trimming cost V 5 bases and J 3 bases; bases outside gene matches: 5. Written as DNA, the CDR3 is TGTGCCAGCTCAGAGGGACAGGGCGGCTACGAGCAGTACTTC. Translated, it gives CASSEGQGGYEQYF.

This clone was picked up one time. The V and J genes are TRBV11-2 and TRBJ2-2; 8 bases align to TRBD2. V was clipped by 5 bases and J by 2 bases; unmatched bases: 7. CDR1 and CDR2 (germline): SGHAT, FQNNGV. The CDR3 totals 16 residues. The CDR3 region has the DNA TGTGCCAGCAGCCCTCCCGGGAGGGGAAACACCGGGGAGCTGTTTTTT. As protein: CASSPPGRGNTGELFF.

The CDR3 spells CASSSTRTSGRRDNEQFF. CDR3 coding DNA: TGTGCCAGCAGCAGTACTCGGACTAGCGGGAGGAGAGACAATGAGCAGTTCTTC. The chain has TRBV7-2 and TRBJ2-1, with 14 bases that match TRBD2. Germline V gene lookup returns CDR1 SGHTA and CDR2 FQGNSA. Trimming took 5 bases from V and 5 from J; bases not matched to a gene: 11. The CDR3 loop spans 18 amino acids.

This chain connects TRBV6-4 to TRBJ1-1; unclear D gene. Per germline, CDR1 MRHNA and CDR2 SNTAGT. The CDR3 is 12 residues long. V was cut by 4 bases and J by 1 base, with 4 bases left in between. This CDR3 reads CASSAGNTEAFF. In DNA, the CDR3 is TGTGCCAGCAGTGCGGGGAACACTGAAGCTTTCTTT.

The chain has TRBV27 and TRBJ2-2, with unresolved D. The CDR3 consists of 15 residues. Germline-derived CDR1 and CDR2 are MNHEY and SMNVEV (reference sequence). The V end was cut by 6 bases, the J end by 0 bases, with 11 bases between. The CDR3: CASRANPANTGELFF. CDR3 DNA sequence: TGTGCCAGCAGGGCAAATCCGGCGAACACCGGGGAGCTGTTTTTT.

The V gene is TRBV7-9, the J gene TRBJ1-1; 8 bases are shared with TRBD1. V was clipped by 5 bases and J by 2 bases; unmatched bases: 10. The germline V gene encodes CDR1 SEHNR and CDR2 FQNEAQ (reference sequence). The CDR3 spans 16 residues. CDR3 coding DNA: TGTGCCAGCAGCGTACCGGGACAGGATACCAACACTGAAGCTTTCTTT. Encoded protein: CASSVPGQDTNTEAFF.

The CDR3, as DNA: TGTGCCAGTAGTATAGTAGGGGGGCACTCCCCCGAGCAGTTCTTC. Encoded protein: CASSIVGGHSPEQFF. The chain uses TRBV19 and TRBJ2-1; D may correspond to TRBD1 or TRBD2 (6 bases each). CDR3 length equals 15 residues. The germline V gene encodes CDR1 LNHDA and CDR2 SQIVND (reference sequence). Deletions cut 1 base from V and 10 bases from J, with 17 bases between.

The DNA for the CDR3 is TGTGCCAGTAGCTCTTCAGGGGGCGCGTCGGGAAAACTGTTTTTT. Encoded protein: CASSSSGGASGKLFF. The rearrangement uses TRBV19 and TRBJ1-4; 8 nucleotides agree with TRBD1. Losses at the gene ends were 6 bases for V and 10 bases for J; bases not matched to a gene: 13. The germline V gene encodes CDR1 LNHDA and CDR2 SQIVND (reference sequence). The CDR3 loop spans 15 amino acids.

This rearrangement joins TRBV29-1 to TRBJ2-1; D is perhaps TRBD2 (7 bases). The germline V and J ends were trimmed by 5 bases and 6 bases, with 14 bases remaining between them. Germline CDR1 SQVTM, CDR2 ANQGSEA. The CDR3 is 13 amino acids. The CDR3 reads CSVSRGASNEQFF. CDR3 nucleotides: TGCAGCGTTAGCCGGGGGGCCTCCAATGAGCAGTTCTTC.

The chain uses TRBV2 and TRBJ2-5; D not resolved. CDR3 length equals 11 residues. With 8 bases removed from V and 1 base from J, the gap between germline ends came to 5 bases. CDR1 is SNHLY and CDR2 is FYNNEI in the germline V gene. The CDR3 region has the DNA TGTGCCAGCCGGGCCCAAGAGACCCAGTACTTC. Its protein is CASRAQETQYF.

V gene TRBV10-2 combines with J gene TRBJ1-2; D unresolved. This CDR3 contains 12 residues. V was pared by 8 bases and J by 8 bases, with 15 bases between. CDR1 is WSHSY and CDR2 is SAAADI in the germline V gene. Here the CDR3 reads CASGPWIGGYTF. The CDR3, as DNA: TGCGCCAGCGGGCCCTGGATAGGAGGCTACACCTTC.

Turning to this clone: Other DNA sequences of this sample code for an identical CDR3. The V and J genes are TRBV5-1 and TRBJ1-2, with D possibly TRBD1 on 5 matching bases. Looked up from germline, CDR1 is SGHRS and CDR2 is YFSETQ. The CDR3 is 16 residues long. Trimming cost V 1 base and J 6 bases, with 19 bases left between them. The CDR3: CASSLRGRIGGDGYTF. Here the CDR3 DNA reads TGCGCCAGCAGCTTGAGGGGACGCATCGGAGGGGATGGCTACACCTTC.

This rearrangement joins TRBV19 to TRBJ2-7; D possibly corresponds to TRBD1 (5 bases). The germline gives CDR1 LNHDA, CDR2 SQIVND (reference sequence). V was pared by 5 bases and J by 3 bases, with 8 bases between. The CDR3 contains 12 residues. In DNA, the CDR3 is TGTGCCAGTAGTCCGGACAACTACGAGCAGTACTTC. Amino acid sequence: CASSPDNYEQYF.

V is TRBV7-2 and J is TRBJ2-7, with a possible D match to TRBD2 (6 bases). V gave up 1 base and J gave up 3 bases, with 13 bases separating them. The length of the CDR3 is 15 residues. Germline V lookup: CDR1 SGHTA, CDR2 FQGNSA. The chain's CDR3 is CASSLGDGGLYEQYF. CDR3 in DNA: TGTGCCAGCAGCTTAGGGGACGGGGGACTCTACGAGCAGTACTTC.

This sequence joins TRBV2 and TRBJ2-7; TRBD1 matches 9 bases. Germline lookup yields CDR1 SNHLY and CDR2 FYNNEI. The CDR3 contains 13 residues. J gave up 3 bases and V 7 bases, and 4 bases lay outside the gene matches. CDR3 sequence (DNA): TGTGCCAGCACCGGACAGGGGATCTACGAGCAGTACTTC. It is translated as CASTGQGIYEQYF.

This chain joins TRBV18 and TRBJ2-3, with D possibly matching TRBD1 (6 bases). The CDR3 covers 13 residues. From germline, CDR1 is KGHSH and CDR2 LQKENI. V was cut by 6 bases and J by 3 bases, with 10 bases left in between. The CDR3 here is CASSPRGTDTQYF. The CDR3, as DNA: TGTGCCAGCTCCCCCAGGGGAACAGATACGCAGTATTTT.

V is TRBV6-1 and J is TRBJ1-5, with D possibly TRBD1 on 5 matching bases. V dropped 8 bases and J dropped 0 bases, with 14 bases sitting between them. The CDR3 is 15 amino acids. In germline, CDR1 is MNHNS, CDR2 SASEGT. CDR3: CASGGNTNSNQPQHF. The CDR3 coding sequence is TGTGCCAGCGGGGGAAACACGAATAGCAATCAGCCCCAGCATTTT.

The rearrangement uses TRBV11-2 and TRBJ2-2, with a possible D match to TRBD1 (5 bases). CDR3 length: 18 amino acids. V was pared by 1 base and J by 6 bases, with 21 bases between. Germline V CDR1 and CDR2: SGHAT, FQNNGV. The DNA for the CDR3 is TGTGCCAGCAGCTTAGGTGTTCATGGGTCGTCAGGGCCCGGGGAGCTGTTTTTT. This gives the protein CASSLGVHGSSGPGELFF.

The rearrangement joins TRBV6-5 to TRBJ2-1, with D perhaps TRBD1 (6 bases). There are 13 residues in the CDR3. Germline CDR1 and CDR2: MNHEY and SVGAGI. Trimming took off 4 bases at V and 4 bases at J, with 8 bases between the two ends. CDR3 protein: CASSSDRYNEQFF. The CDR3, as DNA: TGTGCCAGCAGTTCAGACAGGTACAATGAGCAGTTCTTC.

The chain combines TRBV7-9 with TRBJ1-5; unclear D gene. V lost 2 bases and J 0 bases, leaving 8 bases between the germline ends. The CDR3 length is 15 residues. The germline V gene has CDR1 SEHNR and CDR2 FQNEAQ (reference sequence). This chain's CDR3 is CASSLSRNSNQPQHF. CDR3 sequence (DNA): TGTGCCAGCAGCTTATCACGGAATAGCAATCAGCCCCAGCATTTT.

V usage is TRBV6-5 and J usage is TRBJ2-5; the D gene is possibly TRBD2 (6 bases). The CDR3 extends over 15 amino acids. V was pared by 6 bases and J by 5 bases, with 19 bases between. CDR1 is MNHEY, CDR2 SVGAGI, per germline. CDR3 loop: CASRRWSSGGETQYF. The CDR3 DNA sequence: TGTGCCAGCAGAAGATGGAGTAGCGGCGGGGAGACCCAGTACTTC.

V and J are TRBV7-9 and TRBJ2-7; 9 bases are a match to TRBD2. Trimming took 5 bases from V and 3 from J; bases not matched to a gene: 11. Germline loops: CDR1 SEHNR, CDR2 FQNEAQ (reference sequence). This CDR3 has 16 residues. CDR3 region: CASSRQDLAGNYEQYF. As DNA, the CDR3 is TGTGCCAGCAGCCGGCAGGATCTAGCGGGAAACTACGAGCAGTACTTC.

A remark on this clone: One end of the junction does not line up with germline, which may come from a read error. CDR3 nucleotides: TGTGTCAGCAGTTACGTGGGGGATTATGGCTACACCTTC. It codes for CVSSYVGDYGYTF. J is TRBJ1-2 and V is TRBV6-5; maybe TRBD1 (5 bases). CDR1 MNHEY and CDR2 SVGAGI come from the germline V gene. This CDR3 region has 13 residues.